The clone carrying this T cell receptor beta chain was found a few times. The sample originates from a study of blood T cell repertoires in COVID-19. Sequenced by immunoSEQ multiplex PCR; TCRdb stores in-frame clones only, minus some. The repertoire holds some 260,000 clones, with roughly 80% as singletons. This CDR3 has 16 residues. The sample comprised peripheral blood. J is TRBJ1-4 and V is TRBV21-1; the table's D gene call, TRBD1, was not cross checked with the DNA. TRBV21-1 is an annotated pseudogene. The receptor was isolated from a woman in her forties with active or convalescent COVID-19. The CDR3 DNA reads as TGTGCCAGCAGCGATGGGGACATCGCAACTAATGAAAAACTGTTTTTT. Amino acid sequence: CASSDGDIATNEKLFF.